Sequencing of this T cell receptor beta chain was carried out in a study of T cell repertoires in cytomegalovirus infection. Study summary: Selected CMV epitopes included recently identified HLA-C-restricted ones as well as well-studied HLA-B-restricted ones. It was the public TCR beta signatures that indicated both CMV infection and matching HLA type. Study-level results: Adding up the frequency of public TCR beta families identified people who carried CMV plus the relevant HLA.

This clonotype showed up just a few times. The target antigen is unknown. This CDR3 is 14 amino acids long. Germline V CDR1 and CDR2: SEHNR, FQNEAQ (reference sequence). The junction had 8 bases not matched to a gene; V was cut back by 7 bases and J by 7 bases. Using its own MiXCR run on the reads, TCRdb lists one record per CDR3 protein. Among fewer than 1,000,000 distinct CDR3 sequences listed, approximately 31% were seen once. The origin of this receptor is a human donor in good health (CMV status not recorded). Some clones in this sample may be carry-over from other donors' samples. This sample comprised cultured CD8+ T cells from PBMCs, obtained from culture after CMV antigen stimulation. The rearrangement links TRBV7-9 to TRBJ2-1, with 9 bases identical to TRBD2. CDR3 region: CASKGSGGYNEQFF. The CDR3 DNA sequence: TGTGCCAGCAAGGGTAGCGGGGGTTATAATGAGCAGTTCTTC.